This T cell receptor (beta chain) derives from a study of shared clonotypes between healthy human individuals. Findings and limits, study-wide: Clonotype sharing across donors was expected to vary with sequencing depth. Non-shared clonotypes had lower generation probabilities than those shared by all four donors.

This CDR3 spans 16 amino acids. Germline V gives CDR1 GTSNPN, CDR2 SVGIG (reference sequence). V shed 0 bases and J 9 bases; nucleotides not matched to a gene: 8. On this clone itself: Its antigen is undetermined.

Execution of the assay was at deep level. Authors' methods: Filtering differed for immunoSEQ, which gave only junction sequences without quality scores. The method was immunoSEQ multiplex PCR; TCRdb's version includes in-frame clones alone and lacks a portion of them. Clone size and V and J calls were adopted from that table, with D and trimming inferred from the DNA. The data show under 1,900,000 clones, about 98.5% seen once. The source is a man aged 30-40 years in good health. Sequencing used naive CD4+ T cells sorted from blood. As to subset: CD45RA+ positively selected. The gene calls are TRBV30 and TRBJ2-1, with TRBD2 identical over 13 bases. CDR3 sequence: CAWSVLTSGRRREQFF. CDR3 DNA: TGTGCCTGGAGTGTTTTGACTAGCGGGAGGCGGCGTGAGCAGTTCTTC.